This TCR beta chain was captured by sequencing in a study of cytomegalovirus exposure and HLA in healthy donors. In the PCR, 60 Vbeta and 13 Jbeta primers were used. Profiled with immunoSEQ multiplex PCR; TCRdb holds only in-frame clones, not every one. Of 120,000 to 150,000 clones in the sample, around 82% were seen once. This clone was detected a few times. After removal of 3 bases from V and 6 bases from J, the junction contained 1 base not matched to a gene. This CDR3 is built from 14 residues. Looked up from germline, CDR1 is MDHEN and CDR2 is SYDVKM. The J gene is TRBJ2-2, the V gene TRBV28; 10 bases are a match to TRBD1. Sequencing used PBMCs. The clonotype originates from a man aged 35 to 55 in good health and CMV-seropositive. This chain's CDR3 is CASSFGQGAGELFF. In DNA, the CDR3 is TGTGCCAGCAGTTTTGGACAGGGGGCCGGGGAGCTGTTTTTT.